These 32 T cell receptor beta chains originate from one sample sequenced in a study of metastatic and nonmetastatic thyroid tumors. Every patient underwent thyroid surgery untreated. With MiXCR, TCRdb called clones anew from the PCR reads. The data show 60,000 to 85,000 clones, roughly 18% seen once. Input material: blood. The source of these receptors is a female donor with papillary thyroid cancer or a benign thyroid nodule (not recorded which). Some clones in this sample may be carry-over from other donors' samples.

CDR3 residues: CSARVFPKKGDEQFF. The CDR3 DNA reads TGCAGTGCTAGAGTCTTCCCAAAAAAAGGCGATGAGCAGTTCTTC. The gene calls are TRBV20-1 and TRBJ2-1; D is unclear. The CDR3 covers 15 residues. Germline-derived CDR1 and CDR2 are DFQATT and SNEGSKA (reference sequence). V dropped 1 base and J dropped 8 bases, with 18 bases sitting between them.

This clone has a handful of counts. The chain's CDR3 is CATSDPTGSPFNEQFF. CDR3 sequence (DNA): TGTGCCACCAGTGACCCTACAGGGAGCCCCTTTAATGAGCAGTTCTTC. This rearrangement joins TRBV24-1 to TRBJ2-1; possible D gene TRBD1, 6 bases. Germline CDR1 KGHDR, CDR2 SFDVKD. CDR3 length: 16 amino acids. Trimming cost V 4 bases and J 7 bases, with 19 bases left between them.

This clone was detected ten times or more. With a much larger clone just one base away, this may be a read error. The genes are TRBV6-2 or TRBV6-3 and TRBJ2-1; TRBD2 is a possible D gene (6 bases). Germline CDR1 and CDR2: MNHEY and SVGEGT. The CDR3 runs 17 residues. The ends were cut back, 4 bases at V and 4 bases at J, with 20 bases in the middle. The CDR3 nucleotides read TGTGCCAGCAGTTTAAGGACTAACGGGGGACTGTACAATGAGCAGTTCTTC. Translating gives CASSLRTNGGLYNEQFF.

This clone came up once. The chain combines TRBV2 with TRBJ2-3; TRBD2 agrees at 10 bases. Trimming at V came to 4 bases and at J to 2 bases, leaving 9 bases not matched to a gene. The CDR3 is 17 residues long. Germline V CDR1 and CDR2: SNHLY, FYNNEI. The CDR3 protein is CASSARLAGDFTDTQYF. In DNA form, the CDR3 reads TGTGCCAGCAGTGCCCGTCTAGCGGGAGATTTCACAGATACGCAGTATTTT.

The V gene is TRBV30, the J gene TRBJ1-1, with D hard to call. Trimming removed 3 bases from V and 0 bases from J, with 8 bases in between. CDR1 and CDR2 from the germline V gene are GTSNPN and SVGIG (reference sequence). The length of the CDR3 is 13 residues. The CDR3 sequence: CAWSLGMNTEAFF. The CDR3 bases are TGTGCCTGGAGCTTGGGTATGAACACTGAAGCTTTCTTT. The variable domain in full, with the rest retrieved from reference TRBV30 and TRBJ1-1, is SQTIHQWPATLVQPVGSPLSLECTVEGTSNPNLYWYRQAAGRGLQLLFYSVGIGQISSEVPQNLSASRPQDRQFILSSKKLLLSDSGFYLCAWSLGMNTEAFFGQGTRLTVV.

Ten or more counts support this clone. A much larger clone lies a single base off, so this may be a read error. This chain connects TRBV30 to TRBJ1-2; the D gene is possibly TRBD1 (6 bases). The V end lost 4 bases, the J end lost 2 bases, and 14 bases lay between the germline ends. The CDR3 runs to 14 residues. Germline V gene sequence: CDR1 GTSNPN, CDR2 SVGIG (reference sequence). CDR3 region: CAWNPLTGNYGYTF. As DNA, the CDR3 is TGTGCCTGGAACCCTCTGACAGGCAACTATGGCTACACCTTC. Filled out from reference TRBV30 and TRBJ1-2, the complete variable domain reads SQTIHQWPATLVQPVGSPLSLECTVEGTSNPNLYWYRQAAGRGLQLLFYSVGIGQISSEVPQNLSASRPQDRQFILSSKKLLLSDSGFYLCAWNPLTGNYGYTFGSGTRLTVV.

In its sample, this clone was seen many times. The gene calls are TRBV11-2 and TRBJ2-3; D might be TRBD2 (6 bases). Trimming left V 5 bases short and J 2 bases short, with 20 bases between. The CDR3 sequence is 17 residues long. Per germline, CDR1 SGHAT and CDR2 FQNNGV. This CDR3 is CASSPRRVADFTDTQYF. In nucleotides, the CDR3 is TGTGCCAGCAGCCCCCGAAGGGTAGCGGACTTCACAGATACGCAGTATTTT. The full variable domain, rest sourced from reference TRBV11-2 and TRBJ2-3, is EAGVAQSPRYKIIEKRQSVAFWCNPISGHATLYWYQQILGQGPKLLIQFQNNGVVDDSQLPKDRFSAERLKGVDSTLKIQPAKLEDSAVYLCASSPRRVADFTDTQYFGPGTRLTVL.

This clone was seen only a few times. The chain uses TRBV6-1 and TRBJ2-7; the D gene is possibly TRBD1 (6 bases). There are 14 residues in the CDR3. Germline V CDR1 and CDR2: MNHNS, SASEGT. V gave up 0 bases and J gave up 0 bases, with 6 bases separating them. CDR3 in DNA: TGTGCCAGCAGTGAAGCGGACAGCTCCTACGAGCAGTACTTC. Translating it yields CASSEADSSYEQYF.

This chain connects TRBV5-1 to TRBJ2-3; maybe TRBD1 (6 bases). Trimming shortened V by 4 bases and J by 4 bases, and 10 bases separated the two germline ends. The germline CDR1 and CDR2 sequences are SGHRS and YFSETQ. The CDR3 length is 13 residues. The CDR3, as DNA: TGCGCCAGCAGCCGACAGGCGTCAGATACGCAGTATTTT. Residues: CASSRQASDTQYF.

In its sample, this clone was seen many times. Within the sample, other DNA sequences also encode this same CDR3. The J gene is TRBJ2-7, the V gene TRBV7-9; 9 bases are shared with TRBD1. The CDR3 contains 14 residues. Germline V gene sequence: CDR1 SEHNR, CDR2 FQNEAQ (reference sequence). J gave up 3 bases and V 5 bases, and 5 bases lay outside the gene matches. The CDR3 nucleotides are TGTGCCAGCAGCCCGAGGACAGGGGTCTACGAGCAGTACTTC. Translated, it gives CASSPRTGVYEQYF.

This clone has a count of ten or more. The chain carries TRBV7-9 and TRBJ2-1; TRBD1 matches at 9 bases. The germline V gene encodes CDR1 SEHNR and CDR2 FQNEAQ (reference sequence). V shed 5 bases and J 8 bases; nucleotides not matched to a gene: 4. The CDR3 loop spans 13 amino acids. CDR3 loop: CASSAGQGYEQFF. The CDR3 DNA reads TGTGCCAGCAGCGCGGGACAGGGCTATGAGCAGTTCTTC.

This chain joins TRBV11-3 and TRBJ2-2; no definite D call. This CDR3 is 16 amino acids long. Trimming pared 4 bases from V and 4 bases from J, leaving 16 bases between. CDR1 and CDR2 from the germline V gene are SGHNT and YENEEA. This CDR3 is CASSSISPRSTGELFF. The CDR3 nucleotides read TGTGCCAGCAGCTCTATATCCCCCCGCTCCACCGGGGAGCTGTTTTTT.

This clone was picked up a small number of times. This may arise from a read error, as a much more abundant clone is one base away. The gene calls are TRBV9 and TRBJ2-5; D not certain. This CDR3 spans 16 amino acids. Trimming stripped 1 base from V and 1 base from J, with 14 bases between. Germline assignment: CDR1 SGDLS and CDR2 YYNGEE. The CDR3 region has the DNA TGTGCCAGCAGCGTAAGTAGCAGGCCGGCCCAAGAGACCCAGTACTTC. Translation gives CASSVSSRPAQETQYF.

The sample holds many counts of this clone. The chain links TRBV4-2 to TRBJ2-1; weak D call: TRBD1 (6 bases). The CDR3 spans 15 residues. Trimming removed 4 bases at V and 0 bases at J, with 10 bases between. Germline V lookup: CDR1 LGHNA, CDR2 YNFKEQ. CDR3 residues: CASSPSDSSYNEQFF. DNA for the CDR3: TGTGCCAGCAGCCCCTCGGACAGCTCCTACAATGAGCAGTTCTTC.

This clone has a count of ten or more. The J gene is TRBJ2-3, the V gene TRBV30, with D tentatively TRBD2 (5 bases). There are 16 residues in the CDR3. From germline, CDR1 is GTSNPN and CDR2 SVGIG (reference sequence). V gave up 1 base and J gave up 6 bases, with 20 bases separating them. The CDR3 protein is CAWSDRLAPSRDTQYF. The CDR3 DNA is TGTGCCTGGAGTGATCGGCTAGCTCCTAGTCGGGATACGCAGTATTTT.

This clone has a count of ten or more. Other DNA sequences within the sample encode an identical CDR3. V usage is TRBV10-1 and J usage is TRBJ2-7, with D unclear. Trimming removed 6 bases from V and 0 bases from J, with 9 bases in between. The CDR3 length is 13 residues. Germline V gene data show CDR1 as WNHNN and CDR2 as SYGVQD (reference sequence). The DNA for the CDR3 is TGCGCCAGCAGCGGCAGTAGCTCCTACGAGCAGTACTTC. This codes for CASSGSSSYEQYF.

This clone came up many times. This CDR3 reads CASSFVGAGPTYEQYF. CDR3 in DNA: TGTGCCAGCAGTTTTGTTGGAGCAGGACCTACCTACGAGCAGTACTTC. The V call is TRBV27, the J call TRBJ2-7; D unresolved. The CDR3 is made up of 16 amino acids. The germline V and J ends were trimmed by 3 bases and 2 bases, with 17 bases remaining between them. Germline loops: CDR1 MNHEY, CDR2 SMNVEV (reference sequence).

This clone was observed a handful of times. V gene TRBV29-1 combines with J gene TRBJ2-1; TRBD1 agrees at 7 bases. This CDR3 region has 15 residues. Germline CDR1 is SQVTM and CDR2 is ANQGSEA. With 7 bases clipped from V and 1 base from J, the junction kept 10 bases outside the gene matches. CDR3 in amino acids: CSGTPGQRSYNEQFF. The CDR3 nucleotides are TGCAGCGGAACCCCGGGACAGCGATCCTACAATGAGCAGTTCTTC.

This clone was detected ten times or more. The CDR3 loop is CASSLILKVGGTEAFF. The CDR3 DNA sequence: TGTGCCAGCAGTTTAATCCTAAAGGTGGGGGGGACTGAAGCTTTCTTT. The chain joins TRBV27 to TRBJ1-1; TRBD1 might be the D (5 bases). The V end lost 2 bases, the J end lost 5 bases, and 18 bases lay between the germline ends. The CDR3 is 16 amino acids. The V gene's germline CDR1 is MNHEY and CDR2 SMNVEV (reference sequence).

This clone was seen only a few times. With a much larger clone just one base away, this may be a read error. Other nucleotide sequences from this sample produce the same CDR3. The chain joins TRBV7-9 to TRBJ2-1, with TRBD2 matching over 9 bases. Germline lookup yields CDR1 SEHNR and CDR2 FQNEAQ (reference sequence). The CDR3 has 13 amino acids. CDR3 in amino acids: CASSSIAGAGQFF. CDR3 DNA sequence: TGTGCCAGCAGCTCAATAGCGGGAGCGGGGCAGTTCTTT.

The V gene is TRBV27, the J gene TRBJ1-3, with D perhaps matching TRBD1 (5 bases). Deletions cut 5 bases from V and 0 bases from J, with 17 bases between. CDR3 size: 17 residues. Germline V gene data show CDR1 as MNHEY and CDR2 as SMNVEV (reference sequence). The chain's CDR3 is CASSPYSGTASGNTIYF. The CDR3 nucleotides are TGTGCCAGCAGTCCCTACTCCGGGACGGCCTCTGGAAACACCATATATTTT.

This clone was observed many times. The CDR3 protein is CASSGPRGEQFF. DNA for the CDR3: TGTGCCAGCTCCGGCCCGCGCGGTGAGCAGTTCTTC. The J gene is TRBJ2-1, the V gene TRBV11-3, with D unclear. CDR3 length equals 12 residues. V lost 8 bases and J 9 bases, leaving 14 bases between the germline ends. Germline loops: CDR1 SGHNT, CDR2 YENEEA.

To note about this clone: A much larger clone lies one base from this, so it may be a read error. The rearrangement links TRBV20-1 to TRBJ2-5; tentatively, D is TRBD2 (6 bases). This CDR3 comprises 13 residues. Germline V gene lookup returns CDR1 DFQATT and CDR2 SNEGSKA (reference sequence). CDR3 in DNA: TGCAGTGCTAGGACTAGAGGAAGGGAGACCCATTACTTC. It specifies CSARTRGRETHYF.

This clone appeared many times. V and J are TRBV30 and TRBJ1-1, with D perhaps matching TRBD1 (5 bases). The germline gives CDR1 GTSNPN, CDR2 SVGIG (reference sequence). CDR3 size: 15 residues. Between the trimmed V and J ends, which lost 0 bases and 2 bases, there was a span of 13 bases. The CDR3 loop is CAWSVPGTHNTEAFF. DNA for the CDR3: TGTGCCTGGAGTGTACCGGGGACTCACAACACTGAAGCTTTCTTT.

In this sample, this clone turned up many times. V is TRBV5-1 and J is TRBJ2-7; D is perhaps TRBD2 (7 bases). The CDR3 consists of 15 residues. CDR1 and CDR2 from the germline V gene are SGHRS and YFSETQ. V was pared by 3 bases and J by 2 bases, with 15 bases between. CDR3 region: CASSSRGGGTYEQYF. The CDR3 DNA sequence: TGCGCCAGCAGCTCCAGGGGAGGGGGAACCTACGAGCAGTACTTC.

In this sample, this clone turned up many times. This chain uses TRBV9 with TRBJ2-2; D uncertain. This CDR3 region has 13 residues. Germline-derived CDR1 and CDR2 are SGDLS and YYNGEE. V was cut by 1 base and J by 4 bases, with 5 bases left in between. The CDR3 DNA reads as TGTGCCAGCAGCGTAAAGGGCACCGGGGAGCTGTTTTTT. Residues: CASSVKGTGELFF. The full variable domain, in which reference TRBV9 and TRBJ2-2 provide the parts outside the CDR3, is DSGVTQTPKHLITATGQRVTLRCSPRSGDLSVYWYQQSLDQGLQFLIQYYNGEERAKGNILERFSAQQFPDLHSELNLSSLELGDSALYFCASSVKGTGELFFGEGSRLTVL.

This clone has a count of ten or more. A much larger clone differs from this one at a single base, so this may be a read error. The V gene is TRBV4-2, the J gene TRBJ2-5; TRBD2 matches at 8 bases. This CDR3 is built from 16 residues. The germline gives CDR1 LGHNA, CDR2 YNFKEQ. The CDR3 coding sequence is TGTGCCAGCGGCCAAGCCGGGACTAGTGGCAGGGAGACCCAGTACTTC. Its translation: CASGQAGTSGRETQYF.

This clone occurred many times. The rearrangement joins TRBV4-2 to TRBJ2-7; TRBD2 aligns across 10 bases. This CDR3 has 15 residues. In germline, CDR1 is LGHNA, CDR2 YNFKEQ. Germline trimming cut 3 bases from V and 2 bases from J; bases unmatched to any gene: 4. The CDR3 region is CASSQTSGPTYEQYF. As DNA, the CDR3 is TGTGCCAGCAGCCAGACTAGCGGGCCTACCTACGAGCAGTACTTC.

This clone has ten or more counts. The genes are TRBV7-2 and TRBJ1-5, with D hard to call. Trimming shortened V by 1 base and J by 4 bases, and 11 bases separated the two germline ends. CDR1 and CDR2 (germline): SGHTA, FQGNSA. The CDR3 runs to 15 residues. For the CDR3, the DNA is TGTGCCAGCAGCTTAGTCGACGGCGAGAATCAGCCCCAGCATTTT. It translates to CASSLVDGENQPQHF.

The chain joins TRBV7-2 to TRBJ2-2, with D perhaps assigned TRBD1 or TRBD2 (5 bases each). Germline V lookup: CDR1 SGHTA, CDR2 FQGNSA. The CDR3 runs 16 residues. Trimming stripped 0 bases from V and 3 bases from J, with 11 bases between. The CDR3, as DNA: TGTGCCAGCAGCTTAGCTGTGGGACGGGACACCGGGGAGCTGTTTTTT. Protein product: CASSLAVGRDTGELFF. Filled out from reference TRBV7-2 and TRBJ2-2, the complete variable domain reads GAGVSQSPSNKVTEKGKDVELRCDPISGHTALYWYRQSLGQGLEFLIYFQGNSAPDKSGLPSDRFSAERTGGSVSTLTIQRTQQEDSAVYLCASSLAVGRDTGELFFGEGSRLTVL.

The chain combines TRBV28 with TRBJ2-7, with 7 nucleotides matching TRBD1. After removal of 2 bases from V and 2 bases from J, the junction contained 6 bases not matched to a gene. This CDR3 contains 15 residues. Germline CDR1 and CDR2: MDHEN and SYDVKM. CDR3 amino acids: CASSLRGPPPYEQYF. CDR3 bases: TGTGCCAGCAGTTTAAGGGGGCCGCCCCCCTACGAGCAGTACTTC.

At least ten counts were recorded for this clone. The rearrangement uses TRBV27 and TRBJ1-2, with 7 bases fitting TRBD1. The CDR3 length is 14 residues. Germline CDR1 is MNHEY and CDR2 is SMNVEV (reference sequence). V shed 5 bases and J 3 bases; nucleotides not matched to a gene: 6. CDR3 protein: CASSLTGTDYGYTF. The CDR3 coding sequence is TGTGCCAGCAGTCTCACCGGGACAGACTATGGCTACACCTTC.